A single sample is the source of the 7 T cell receptor beta chains below, sequenced in a study of cytomegalovirus exposure and HLA in healthy donors. The PCR had 60 Vbeta and 13 Jbeta primers. Generated by immunoSEQ multiplex PCR, the TCRdb table keeps only in-frame clones and is missing some. This table has 110,000 or so clones, roughly 80% appearing once. Input material: PBMCs. All receptors come from a young woman in good health and CMV-seropositive.

The chain carries TRBV19 and TRBJ1-1, with D possibly being TRBD1 (5 bases). Germline V gene lookup returns CDR1 LNHDA and CDR2 SQIVND (reference sequence). The CDR3 totals 14 residues. The V end was cut by 3 bases, the J end by 5 bases, with 13 bases between. This chain's CDR3 is CASSIGGGVTEAFF. The DNA of the CDR3 is TGTGCCAGTAGTATTGGGGGAGGGGTGACTGAAGCTTTCTTT.

For this clone: Mismatch with germline at one junction end may stem from a read error. CDR3 nucleotide sequence: TGTGCCAGTAGTATCCGGACAGGGTCCTCTAACTATGGCTGCACCTTC. It specifies CASSIRTGSSNYGCTF. This sequence joins TRBV19 and TRBJ1-2, with 8 positions matching TRBD1. Germline lookup yields CDR1 LNHDA and CDR2 SQIVND (reference sequence). The length of the CDR3 is 16 residues. Full variable domain (remainder filled in from reference TRBV19 and TRBJ1-2): DGGITQSPKYLFRKEGQNVTLSCEQNLNHDAMYWYRQDPGQGLRLIYYSQIVNDFQKGDIAEGYSVSREKKESFPLTVTSAQKNPTAFYLCASSIRTGSSNYGCTFGSGTRLTVV.

V usage is TRBV5-1 and J usage is TRBJ2-5; no clear D. Germline CDR1 and CDR2: SGHRS and YFSETQ. This CDR3 contains 14 residues. Trimming took 0 bases from V and 5 from J, leaving 11 bases between them. The CDR3 reads CASSLDSLPETQYF. The DNA for the CDR3 is TGCGCCAGCAGCTTGGACAGTCTTCCGGAGACCCAGTACTTC. The full variable domain, completed using reference TRBV5-1 and TRBJ2-5, is KAGVTQTPRYLIKTRGQQVTLSCSPISGHRSVSWYQQTPGQGLQFLFEYFSETQRNKGNFPGRFSGRQFSNSRSEMNVSTLELGDSALYLCASSLDSLPETQYFGPGTRLLVL.

The CDR3 DNA reads as TGTGCCAGCTCACGGGACAGGGTGGAGCCCCAGCATTTT. Protein sequence: CASSRDRVEPQHF. The chain has TRBV18 and TRBJ1-5; 9 bases line up with TRBD1. Germline V gene data show CDR1 as KGHSH and CDR2 as LQKENI. The CDR3 contains 13 residues. Trimming at V came to 4 bases and at J to 8 bases, leaving 3 bases not matched to a gene.

This rearrangement joins TRBV25-1 to TRBJ1-2; TRBD1 might be the D (6 bases). The CDR3 is 16 residues long. Between the trimmed V and J ends, which lost 0 bases and 8 bases, there was a span of 19 bases. Germline lookup yields CDR1 MGHDK and CDR2 SYGVNS. CDR3 residues: CASSEYIGGGPWGYTF. The CDR3 coding sequence is TGTGCCAGCAGTGAATATATTGGGGGGGGGCCCTGGGGCTACACCTTC.

The J gene is TRBJ2-5, the V gene TRBV5-1; the match to TRBD1 covers 10 bases. Germline assignment: CDR1 SGHRS and CDR2 YFSETQ. The CDR3 contains 14 residues. The V segment lost 7 bases and the J segment 7 bases; nucleotides outside the gene matches: 10. The CDR3 here is CASYSGQGDPTQYF. CDR3 nucleotide sequence: TGCGCCAGCTATTCTGGACAGGGGGACCCGACCCAGTACTTC.

This rearrangement joins TRBV1 to TRBJ1-3; the D call in the table, TRBD1, was not verified against the DNA. TRBV1 is an annotated pseudogene. This CDR3 spans 18 amino acids. This CDR3 is CTSSHRPGQKHSRNTIYF. The DNA of the CDR3 is TGCACCAGCAGCCACCGCCCGGGACAAAAACATTCGCGAAACACCATATATTTT.